This T cell receptor beta chain derives from a study of blood T cell repertoires in COVID-19. Seattle cases were enrolled at active infection and followed longitudinally. This CDR3 region has 12 residues. The germline V gene encodes CDR1 SGHDT and CDR2 YYEEEE. Trimming removed 3 bases at V and 7 bases at J, with 10 bases between. In the authors' workflow: Reference gene primer amplification gave estimated nucleated cell counts. The assay was immunoSEQ multiplex PCR, and TCRdb's table has in-frame clones only and misses some. V and J calls and clone size are those listed in that table; D and trimming were worked out from the DNA. The profile shows some 220,000 clones, roughly 80% of them singletons.

The specimen was peripheral blood. The rearrangement uses TRBV5-6 and TRBJ1-1; D ambiguous. The TCR originated in a woman aged 70-85 years with COVID-19, enrolled during active disease. CDR3 DNA: TGTGCCAGCAGCTGGAGGAGTAATGAAGCTTTCTTT. This sequence encodes CASSWRSNEAFF.